Included here is one TCR beta chain sequence, with context. Antigen specificity is unknown. The data originate from a study of PD-1 blockade in mismatch repair-deficient tumors. For the study at large: Patients had approximately 12 mismatch repair-deficient cancer types, all previously treated and progressing. Whole-study findings and limits: After pembrolizumab, tumor-resident clones rose rapidly, then generally contracted before radiologic responses.

Libraries were prepared by immunoSEQ multiplex PCR; TCRdb keeps only in-frame clonotypes and omits some of them. The data contain over 75,000 clones, more than 65% of them singletons. The CDR3 consists of 14 residues. CDR1 and CDR2 from the germline V gene are LNHDA and SQIVND (reference sequence). J was trimmed by 5 bases and V by 6 bases; bases with no gene match: 8. The chain couples TRBV19 to TRBJ1-2; TRBD1 matches at 8 bases. Source: peripheral blood, taken 12 weeks after starting pembrolizumab. The origin of this receptor is an adult with mismatch repair-deficient cancer. CDR3: CASRLDRARYGYTF. In DNA, the CDR3 is TGTGCCAGTAGATTGGACAGGGCCAGGTATGGCTACACCTTC. The complete variable domain, with remaining parts taken from reference TRBV19 and TRBJ1-2, reads DGGITQSPKYLFRKEGQNVTLSCEQNLNHDAMYWYRQDPGQGLRLIYYSQIVNDFQKGDIAEGYSVSREKKESFPLTVTSAQKNPTAFYLCASRLDRARYGYTFGSGTRLTVV.